What follows is one T cell receptor beta chain and its context. No antigen is known for it. The data stem from a study of PD-L1 blockade in urothelial cancer. Study details: Analyzed time points were 3 weeks (second dose) and 6 weeks after therapy began. Blood samples contained a median 141,255 T cells.

Clones were sequenced by immunoSEQ multiplex PCR, and TCRdb holds only the in-frame ones, with some missing. Here the sample spans more than 80,000 clones, more than 75% being singletons. The trim removed 7 bases at V and 0 bases at J, leaving 3 bases unmatched. Germline V gives CDR1 SEHNR, CDR2 FQNEAQ (reference sequence). The CDR3 consists of 14 residues. Overall study results and limits: Blood clones associated with the tumor expanded more at 3 weeks in durable-benefit patients. Below-median blood TCR clonality before treatment forecast better survival.

The sequence came from a man in his 70s with urothelial cancer. This chain links TRBV7-9 with TRBJ2-3, with 8 bases lining up with TRBD2. The sequencing used PBMCs, collected around atezolizumab (anti-PD-L1) treatment. In DNA form, the CDR3 reads TGTGCCAGCACCCGGGGGGGGAGCACAGATACGCAGTATTTT. Amino acid sequence: CASTRGGSTDTQYF.